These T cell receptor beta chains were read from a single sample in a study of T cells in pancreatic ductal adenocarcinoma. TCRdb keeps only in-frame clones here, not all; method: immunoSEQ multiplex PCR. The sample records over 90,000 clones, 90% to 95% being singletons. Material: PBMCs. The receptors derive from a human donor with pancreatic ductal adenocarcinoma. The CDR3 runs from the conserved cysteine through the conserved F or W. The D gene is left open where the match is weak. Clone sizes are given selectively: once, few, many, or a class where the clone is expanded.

TGCGCCAGCAGCCCTCGGGAAACCTACAATGAGCAGTTCTTC	CASSPRETYNEQFF	TRBV4-1	TRBJ2-1	-	-
TGTGCCAGCAGCTTGGGGCAGGGGATGGGAGAGACCCAGTACTTC	CASSLGQGMGETQYF	TRBV5-5	TRBJ2-5	-	-
TGTGCCAGCAGCTCCGGTGCGGGAGGAATTTACGAGCAGTACTTC	CASSSGAGGIYEQYF	TRBV5-4	TRBJ2-7	TRBD2	-
TGTGCCAGCAGCTTAGTAGGGTGGATGGGAGCGGGAGGGGGCAATGAGCAGTTCTTC	CASSLVGWMGAGGGNEQFF	TRBV7-2	TRBJ2-1	TRBD2	-
TGTGCCAGCTCTCACCCAGACAATGAGCAGTTCTTC	CASSHPDNEQFF	TRBV18	TRBJ2-1	-	-
TGTGCCAGCAGTGAAGCGGGAGGGTTCTATGGCTACACCTTC	CASSEAGGFYGYTF	TRBV6-1	TRBJ1-2	-	-
TGTGCCAGCATGGGCTTGGGGGAGCTGTTTTTT	CASMGLGELFF	TRBV2	TRBJ2-2	-	few
TGTGCCAGCAGTGAAATATGGGGACTAGCGGAGGTTAATGAGCAGTTCTTC	CASSEIWGLAEVNEQFF	TRBV2	TRBJ2-1	TRBD2	-
TGTGCCAGCGCCCGGGGGGACAGGGGCTACAATGAGCAGTTCTTC	CASARGDRGYNEQFF	TRBV27	TRBJ2-1	TRBD1	-
TGCAGCGTTTTTCCTAGCGGGAGGGCATGGGAGACCCAGTACTTC	CSVFPSGRAWETQYF	TRBV29-1	TRBJ2-5	TRBD2	-
TGTGCCATCCGGGGGACTAGCGAGTACGAGCAGTACTTC	CAIRGTSEYEQYF	TRBV10-3	TRBJ2-7	TRBD2	-
TGTGCCAGCAGCTTAAGTACAGGGGGCTTCAATGGCTACACCTTC	CASSLSTGGFNGYTF	TRBV5-8	TRBJ1-2	TRBD1	once
TGTGCCAGCAGCTTGCTAATGATGGAGCAGTTCTTC	CASSLLMMEQFF	TRBV5-8	TRBJ2-1	-	-
TGTGCCAGCAGCTTAGGGACAGGGGCCCCCAATGAGCAGTTCTTC	CASSLGTGAPNEQFF	TRBV7-3	TRBJ2-1	TRBD1	-
TGTGCCAGCAGTTACTCGATCCTAGCGGTCTACGAGCAGTACTTC	CASSYSILAVYEQYF	TRBV6-5	TRBJ2-7	TRBD2	few
TGCGCCAGCAGCCAACCGACAGGGTTGGGTCAAGAGACCCAGTACTTC	CASSQPTGLGQETQYF	TRBV4-1	TRBJ2-5	TRBD1	-
TGTGCCAGCAAGGGACAGCAAGAGACCCAGTACTTC	CASKGQQETQYF	TRBV28	TRBJ2-5	TRBD1	-
TGTGCCAGCAGCTTCCAGGGGGCAACGGGAGATACGCAGTATTTT	CASSFQGATGDTQYF	TRBV7-2	TRBJ2-3	TRBD1	-
TGTGCCAGCAGTAAAGGGAGGACAGGATCAGCTAACTATGGCTACACCTTC	CASSKGRTGSANYGYTF	TRBV6-1	TRBJ1-2	TRBD1	-
TGTGCCAGCAGCCCTCCGGGAAGCAGCTCTGGAAACACCATATATTTT	CASSPPGSSSGNTIYF	TRBV7-9	TRBJ1-3	-	-
TGTGCCAGCAGCTTAGGGACAGGGGACGAGCAGTACTTC	CASSLGTGDEQYF	TRBV7-9	TRBJ2-7	TRBD1	-
TGTGCCAGCAGTTACAGCCTAGCCCAAGAGACCCAGTACTTC	CASSYSLAQETQYF	TRBV6-5	TRBJ2-5	-	-
TGCAGCGTTGAGGGACAGGCGGATGAGCAGTTCTTC	CSVEGQADEQFF	TRBV29-1	TRBJ2-1	TRBD1	-
TGCGCCAGCAGCCGACCAACAGGTCCCCCCACAATGAACACTGAAGCTTTCTTT	CASSRPTGPPTMNTEAFF	TRBV4-1	TRBJ1-1	-	-
TGCGCCAGCAGCTTGTCTGTTACAGGGGGTTCAGAGACCCAGTACTTC	CASSLSVTGGSETQYF	TRBV5-1	TRBJ2-5	TRBD1	-
TGTGCCAGCAGTGCCCCGGGGGTAGGAGACCAGTTCTTC	CASSAPGVGDQFF	TRBV6-5	TRBJ2-1	-	few
TGTGCCAGCTCACCACCTAGCGCGTTACAAGAGACCCAGTACTTC	CASSPPSALQETQYF	TRBV18	TRBJ2-5	-	-
TGTGCCAGCAGCAAACTTCGGACTAGCGGATGTCACTCCTACAATGAGCAGTTCTTC	CASSKLRTSGCHSYNEQFF	TRBV21-1	TRBJ2-1	-	-
TGTGCCAGCAGCCCCGGGGGGACATACACCTACGAGCAGTACTTC	CASSPGGTYTYEQYF	TRBV11-3	TRBJ2-7	-	-
TGTGCCTGGAGCGCTGCGGAGTACTATGGCTACACCTTC	CAWSAAEYYGYTF	TRBV30	TRBJ1-2	-	-
TGTGCCAGTGCCGGCGGGAGGATCTACGAGCAGTACTTC	CASAGGRIYEQYF	TRBV6-1	TRBJ2-7	TRBD2	-
TGTGCCAGCAGCCGCGGGATAGCGGGAGGAACAGATACGCAGTATTTT	CASSRGIAGGTDTQYF	TRBV7-9	TRBJ2-3	TRBD2	-
TGTGCCAGTAGTATCGGGACTAGCGGGACCCCCTACGAGCAGTACTTC	CASSIGTSGTPYEQYF	TRBV19	TRBJ2-7	TRBD2	-
TGTGCCAGCTCCTCAGGGGGACACGCCGCCTCCTACGAGCAGTACTTC	CASSSGGHAASYEQYF	TRBV7-6	TRBJ2-7	TRBD1	-